The T cell receptor (beta chain) described here comes from a study of human T cells and chemical hapten exposure. Study details: Patch tests applied 0.01% DPC to the upper back and were scored after 6 days.

Each CDR3 protein is one row after TCRdb ran MiXCR on the RACE reads. The sample includes fewer than 400,000 distinct CDR3 sequences, around 7% of them seen just once. Regarding the study as a whole: Significantly more large CDR3 similarity clusters were formed by expanded TCRs than by controls.

As for this clonotype: The antigen is undetermined.

Trimming pared 1 base from V and 2 bases from J, leaving 9 bases between. The CDR3 has 15 amino acids. Germline loops: CDR1 MGHRA, CDR2 YSYEKL. Time point reported: patch test 1, 2 weeks after DPC sensitization. Treatment here: therapeutic diphenylcyclopropenone sensitization with weekly scalp DPC. The material sequenced was whole blood, taken in connection with sensitization to the hapten diphenylcyclopropenone (DPC). This clonotype was obtained from a woman younger than 30 with alopecia areata. Some clones in this sample may be carry-over from other donors' samples. The chain has TRBV4-1 and TRBJ1-5; D not resolved. CDR3 loop: CASSQGGQGNQPQHF. The DNA for the CDR3 is TGCGCCAGCAGCCAAGGAGGGCAGGGCAATCAGCCCCAGCATTTT.